A selection of T cell receptor beta chains follows, all from one sample in a study of cytomegalovirus exposure and HLA in healthy donors. TCRdb's table, derived via immunoSEQ multiplex PCR, lists solely in-frame clones and lacks some. This sample has roughly 120,000 clones, with 6.5% to 9.5% found just once. Sequenced material: PBMCs. The receptors here all came from a man aged 35 to 55 in good health and CMV-seronegative. Both conserved end residues are part of each CDR3. The order of the fields is clone size, J gene, D gene, V gene, CDR3 protein, CDR3 DNA. A D gene is named only where the DNA matches it firmly. Size values are once, few and many counts, or a class for expanded clones, and some rows have none.

>.|TRBJ2-7|.|TRBV7-9
CASSPMESEQYF
TGTGCCAGCTCCCCCATGGAAAGCGAGCAGTACTTC
>.|TRBJ2-2|TRBD1|TRBV4-1
CASNRDRGIGELFF
TGCGCCAGCAACCGGGACAGGGGTATCGGGGAGCTGTTTTTT
>few|TRBJ2-7|TRBD1|TRBV7-2
CASSLVTGESYEQYF
TGTGCCAGCAGCTTAGTGACAGGGGAGTCCTACGAGCAGTACTTC
>few|TRBJ2-7|.|TRBV27
CASSLSGGEQYF
TGTGCCAGCAGTTTATCGGGGGGCGAGCAGTACTTC
>few|TRBJ2-3|.|TRBV5-1
CASSLQAPSTDTQYF
TGCGCCAGCAGCTTACAAGCGCCTAGCACAGATACGCAGTATTTT
>.|TRBJ1-2|.|TRBV10-2
CASNEEGIYGYTF
TGCGCCAGCAACGAGGAGGGAATCTATGGCTACACCTTC
>.|TRBJ2-5|TRBD2|TRBV27
CASSSLAGKETQYF
TGTGCCAGCAGCTCCCTAGCGGGCAAAGAGACCCAGTACTTC
>few|TRBJ1-1|.|TRBV5-1
CASSLAHNTEAFF
TGCGCCAGCAGCTTGGCCCATAACACTGAAGCTTTCTTT
>few|TRBJ2-2|TRBD1|TRBV19
CATETGGGTGELFF
TGTGCCACCGAGACAGGGGGAGGTACCGGGGAGCTGTTTTTT
>.|TRBJ2-7|.|TRBV5-6
CASSLVQRSYEQYF
TGTGCCAGCAGCTTGGTACAGAGATCCTACGAGCAGTACTTC
>.|TRBJ2-7|TRBD2|TRBV4-1
CASSQERGGYEQYF
TGCGCCAGCAGCCAAGAGCGGGGGGGCTACGAGCAGTACTTC
>few|TRBJ1-5|.|TRBV7-2
CASNLDGGYNQPQHF
TGTGCCAGCAACTTAGATGGGGGGTACAATCAGCCCCAGCATTTT
>.|TRBJ1-5|.|TRBV27
CASSLLRDQPQHF
TGTGCCAGCAGTTTGCTGAGAGATCAGCCCCAGCATTTT
>.|TRBJ2-3|.|TRBV29-1
CGVSRGSDTDTQYF
TGCGGCGTTTCACGGGGGTCCGACACAGATACGCAGTATTTT
>.|TRBJ2-3|TRBD2|TRBV5-6
CASSLVRGSRTDTQYF
TGTGCCAGCAGCTTAGTGCGGGGGTCTCGCACAGATACGCAGTATTTT
>few|TRBJ2-1|.|TRBV29-1
CSVADEQFF
TGCAGCGTTGCCGATGAGCAGTTCTTC
>few|TRBJ1-6|TRBD1|TRBV5-8
CASSSGQGESPLHF
TGTGCCAGCAGCTCGGGACAGGGCGAGTCACCCCTCCACTTT
>few|TRBJ2-3|.|TRBV7-9
CASSLANRDADTQYF
TGTGCCAGCAGCTTAGCGAACAGGGACGCAGATACGCAGTATTTT
>few|TRBJ1-5|.|TRBV19
CASSQANSNQPQHF
TGTGCCAGTAGCCAGGCAAATAGCAATCAGCCCCAGCATTTT
>.|TRBJ2-7|TRBD1|TRBV5-1
CASSLTGQGAYEQYF
TGCGCCAGCAGCTTGACGGGACAGGGGGCTTACGAGCAGTACTTC
>.|TRBJ2-7|.|TRBV19
CASSIGAAEQYF
TGTGCCAGTAGTATTGGGGCAGCCGAGCAGTACTTC
>.|TRBJ2-3|.|TRBV7-6
CASSLVSSPDTQYF
TGTGCCAGCAGCTTGGTTAGCTCCCCAGATACGCAGTATTTT
>.|TRBJ2-1|TRBD1|TRBV18
CASSPTGSAINEQFF
TGTGCCAGCTCACCGACAGGGAGTGCCATTAATGAGCAGTTCTTC
>.|TRBJ2-1|TRBD1|TRBV6-1
CASSVGTGGYNEQFF
TGTGCCAGCAGTGTGGGGACAGGGGGCTACAATGAGCAGTTCTTC
>.|TRBJ2-3|TRBD2|TRBV2
CATRPGLAGGDTQYF
TGTGCCACCCGACCGGGACTAGCGGGGGGAGATACGCAGTATTTT
>few|TRBJ2-1|.|TRBV13
CASSPQYRVNEQFF
TGTGCCAGCAGTCCACAATACAGGGTCAATGAGCAGTTCTTC
>.|TRBJ2-3|.|TRBV4-3
CASSQERTDTQYF
TGCGCCAGCAGCCAAGAGCGGACAGATACGCAGTATTTT
>.|TRBJ2-2|TRBD1|TRBV4-3
CASSHPIGQGSTGELFF
TGCGCCAGCAGCCACCCAATAGGACAGGGGTCGACCGGGGAGCTGTTTTTT
>.|TRBJ1-2|.|TRBV4-1
CASSQDRGANYGYTF
TGCGCCAGCAGCCAAGACCGGGGAGCTAACTATGGCTACACCTTC
>.|TRBJ2-1|.|TRBV9
CASSVSTGDNEQFF
TGTGCCAGCAGCGTAAGTACCGGGGACAATGAGCAGTTCTTC
>.|TRBJ2-7|.|TRBV28
CASRPGHPSYEQYF
TGTGCCAGCAGACCGGGACACCCCTCCTACGAGCAGTACTTC
>.|TRBJ2-2|TRBD1|TRBV2
CASHRGRSATGELFF
TGTGCCAGCCACAGGGGGCGTTCGGCCACCGGGGAGCTGTTTTTT
>.|TRBJ1-2|TRBD1|TRBV7-9
CASSPDRDYGYTF
TGTGCCAGCAGCCCGGACAGGGACTATGGCTACACCTTC
>.|TRBJ2-7|.|TRBV2
CASNTGTYEQYF
TGTGCCAGCAATACAGGGACCTACGAGCAGTACTTC
>.|TRBJ1-2|.|TRBV6-1
CASSETADRLYGYTF
TGTGCCAGCAGTGAAACGGCGGACAGACTCTATGGCTACACCTTC
>few|TRBJ1-2|TRBD1|TRBV7-2
CASTTRWDSYGYTF
TGTGCCAGCACAACTCGATGGGACAGCTATGGCTACACCTTC
>.|TRBJ1-1|TRBD1|TRBV5-1
CASSFGTGRGAFF
TGCGCCAGCAGCTTCGGGACAGGGCGTGGAGCTTTCTTT
>few|TRBJ1-5|TRBD1|TRBV28
CASSSYRTGGDWGNQPQHF
TGTGCCAGCAGTTCCTATCGAACAGGGGGCGATTGGGGCAATCAGCCCCAGCATTTT
>.|TRBJ1-6|.|TRBV9
CASSRTQARSPLHF
TGTGCCAGCAGCCGGACTCAAGCCAGGTCACCCCTCCACTTT
>.|TRBJ2-2|.|TRBV6-1
CASSEYGGEVNTGELFF
TGTGCCAGCAGTGAATACGGAGGGGAGGTGAACACCGGGGAGCTGTTTTTT
>.|TRBJ2-7|.|TRBV12-5
CASGGGAGRDEQYF
TGTGCTAGTGGAGGAGGGGCTGGTCGGGACGAGCAGTACTTC
>few|TRBJ2-1|TRBD2|TRBV6-1
CASSEGTSGHNEQFF
TGTGCCAGCAGTGAAGGGACTAGCGGACACAATGAGCAGTTCTTC
>few|TRBJ1-2|.|TRBV10-3
CAISGGDGYTF
TGTGCCATCAGTGGCGGGGATGGCTACACCTTC
>.|TRBJ1-1|.|TRBV6-5
CASSYSNQGTEAFF
TGTGCCAGCAGTTACTCAAATCAGGGGACTGAAGCTTTCTTT
>few|TRBJ2-7|.|TRBV19
CASSGLTYEQYF
TGTGCCAGTAGTGGCCTGACCTACGAGCAGTACTTC
>.|TRBJ2-1|TRBD2|TRBV5-4
CASRIAGLAGYNEQFF
TGTGCCAGCAGAATCGCGGGGCTAGCGGGTTACAATGAGCAGTTCTTC
>.|TRBJ1-5|.|TRBV2
CASSEALNREVGNQPQHF
TGTGCCAGCAGTGAAGCGCTTAATAGGGAGGTGGGCAATCAGCCCCAGCATTTT
>.|TRBJ1-1|.|TRBV5-1
CASSLTGRGNTEAFF
TGCGCCAGCAGCTTAACGGGTCGGGGGAACACTGAAGCTTTCTTT
>.|TRBJ1-1|.|TRBV28
CASTAGGTEAFF
TGTGCCAGCACCGCAGGAGGTACTGAAGCTTTCTTT
>.|TRBJ1-2|.|TRBV12-5
CASGFQPTGYGYTF
TGTGCTAGTGGTTTCCAACCCACGGGGTATGGCTACACCTTC